This TCR beta chain appears in the sequencing data of a study of blood T cell repertoires in COVID-19. For the study at large: The samples span acute and convalescent COVID-19 from the United States, Italy and Spain.

Looked up from germline, CDR1 is SGHAT and CDR2 is FQNNGV. The CDR3 has 16 residues. J was trimmed by 5 bases and V by 4 bases; bases with no gene match: 9. The age range of participants was about 18 to 95 years, with residence in about 25 US areas. A PCR-confirmed or clinician-diagnosed COVID-19 case had contacted exposed participants within 2 weeks of entry. As originally analysed: By means of reference gene primer amplification, nucleated cell counts were estimated. The table came from immunoSEQ multiplex PCR; TCRdb's copy has only in-frame clones and leaves some out. Clone size and the V and J calls come from that table; the DNA yielded D and trimming. Of over 200,000 clones in the sample, around 90% were seen once.

Sequenced input: PBMCs or T cells enriched from blood (not recorded which). The genes are TRBV11-2 and TRBJ1-3; TRBD1 agrees at 9 bases. The TCR sequence derives from a woman aged 25 to 39 who had been exposed to COVID-19. CDR3 in DNA: TGTGCCAGCAGCTCAGACCCCGGGACAGGGCGAAACACCATATATTTT. Encoded protein: CASSSDPGTGRNTIYF.